This is a list of T cell receptor beta chains from one sample in a study of identical twins. TCRdb fed the 5' RACE reads into MiXCR, producing one record per CDR3 protein. The data contain 640,000 or so distinct CDR3 sequences, 5.5% to 6.5% of them singletons. Sample: naive T cells sorted from blood. These receptors all stem from a man between 18 and 35 years old in good health. Each CDR3 is given with its conserved first and last residue. The D gene is left open where the match is weak. Size tells how often a clone was seen (once, few, many) or the class of an expanded clone, and some rows leave it out.

J: TRBJ2-4; V: TRBV29-1; size: NA; length: 11; D: NA; CDR3: CSVEMQNIQYF; DNA: TGCAGCGTTGAAATGCAGAACATTCAGTACTTC
J: TRBJ2-5; V: TRBV11-2; size: few; length: 17; D: TRBD1; CDR3: CASRSGAGQAPWETQYF; DNA: TGTGCCAGCAGATCCGGCGCGGGACAGGCCCCTTGGGAGACCCAGTACTTC
J: TRBJ1-5; V: TRBV7-8; size: many; length: 16; D: TRBD1; CDR3: CASSLARGQGFQPQHF; DNA: TGTGCCAGCAGCTTAGCGAGGGGACAGGGTTTCCAGCCCCAGCATTTT
J: TRBJ2-1; V: TRBV6-1; size: many; length: 15; D: NA; CDR3: CASSSITHSYNEQFF; DNA: TGTGCCAGCAGTAGTATCACCCACTCCTACAATGAGCAGTTCTTC
J: TRBJ2-2; V: TRBV7-7; size: few; length: 16; D: TRBD2; CDR3: CASSPIAGAGAGELFF; DNA: TGTGCCAGCAGCCCTATAGCGGGAGCCGGGGCCGGGGAGCTGTTTTTT
J: TRBJ2-7; V: TRBV10-3; size: few; length: 13; D: NA; CDR3: CAIGPDYLSEQYF; DNA: TGTGCCATCGGACCGGACTACCTGAGCGAGCAGTACTTC
J: TRBJ2-7; V: TRBV15; size: many; length: 13; D: NA; CDR3: CATSRDATYEQYF; DNA: TGTGCCACCAGCAGAGATGCAACTTACGAGCAGTACTTC
J: TRBJ2-7; V: TRBV6-5; size: many; length: 14; D: NA; CDR3: CASSYIPGAYEQYF; DNA: TGTGCCAGCAGTTACATCCCAGGGGCCTACGAGCAGTACTTC
J: TRBJ2-7; V: TRBV20-1; size: many; length: 13; D: TRBD1; CDR3: CSRTGTDSYEQYF; DNA: TGCAGTCGTACCGGGACAGACTCCTACGAGCAGTACTTC
J: TRBJ2-1; V: TRBV3-1; size: NA; length: 16; D: TRBD2; CDR3: CASTHGTSGRMNEQFF; DNA: TGTGCCAGCACCCACGGGACTAGCGGGAGAATGAATGAGCAGTTCTTC
J: TRBJ1-5; V: TRBV9; size: many; length: 15; D: NA; CDR3: CASSPPRRSNQPQHF; DNA: TGTGCCAGCAGCCCACCGCGCAGAAGCAATCAGCCCCAGCATTTT
J: TRBJ2-1; V: TRBV27; size: many; length: 14; D: NA; CDR3: CASSPLGQPNEQFF; DNA: TGTGCCAGCAGTCCGCTCGGACAGCCTAATGAGCAGTTCTTC
J: TRBJ1-1; V: TRBV11-2; size: NA; length: 17; D: TRBD1; CDR3: CASTVSFVTGDNTEAFF; DNA: TGTGCCAGCACCGTATCATTTGTGACAGGGGATAACACTGAAGCTTTCTTT
J: TRBJ2-2; V: TRBV29-1; size: NA; length: 12; D: NA; CDR3: CSVHLNTGELFF; DNA: TGCAGCGTGCATCTGAACACCGGGGAGCTGTTTTTT
J: TRBJ2-5; V: TRBV29-1; size: many; length: 10; D: NA; CDR3: CSVSTETQYF; DNA: TGCAGCGTCTCAACAGAGACCCAGTACTTC
J: TRBJ2-3; V: TRBV12-3/TRBV12-4; size: few; length: 15; D: NA; CDR3: CASRRRGQGTDTQYF; DNA: TGTGCCAGCAGGAGGCGAGGGCAGGGCACAGATACGCAGTATTTT
J: TRBJ2-1; V: TRBV6-6; size: NA; length: 13; D: NA; CDR3: CASTRLGYNEQFF; DNA: TGTGCCAGCACCCGGCTGGGTTACAATGAGCAGTTCTTC
J: TRBJ2-1; V: TRBV27; size: many; length: 14; D: TRBD2; CDR3: CASSEREGGGEQFF; DNA: TGTGCGAGCAGCGAGCGGGAGGGGGGCGGTGAGCAGTTCTTC
J: TRBJ1-4; V: TRBV11-2; size: NA; length: 15; D: NA; CDR3: CASSQGRTSDEKLFF; DNA: TGTGCCAGCAGCCAGGGCAGGACGTCAGATGAAAAACTGTTTTTT
J: TRBJ1-4; V: TRBV5-1; size: many; length: 18; D: TRBD1; CDR3: CASSLRPTGLATNEKLFF; DNA: TGCGCCAGCAGCTTGAGGCCGACAGGGCTCGCAACTAATGAAAAACTGTTTTTT
J: TRBJ2-1; V: TRBV24-1; size: NA; length: 11; D: NA; CDR3: CATSDHNEQFF; DNA: TGTGCCACCAGTGATCACAATGAGCAGTTCTTC
J: TRBJ2-5; V: TRBV11-2; size: few; length: 16; D: TRBD1; CDR3: CASSLADRGHWETQYF; DNA: TGTGCCAGCAGCTTAGCAGACAGGGGGCATTGGGAGACCCAGTACTTC
J: TRBJ2-7; V: TRBV7-9; size: many; length: 11; D: NA; CDR3: CASSRADEQYF; DNA: TGTGCCAGCAGCCGAGCCGACGAGCAGTACTTC
J: TRBJ2-7; V: TRBV2; size: once; length: 14; D: NA; CDR3: CASIVGGSSYEQYF; DNA: TGTGCCAGCATAGTTGGGGGGAGCTCCTACGAGCAGTACTTC
J: TRBJ2-1; V: TRBV12-3/TRBV12-4; size: NA; length: 16; D: NA; CDR3: CASSLGLRSSYNEQFF; DNA: TGTGCCAGCAGTTTGGGCTTGCGGAGCTCCTACAATGAGCAGTTCTTC
J: TRBJ2-5; V: TRBV20-1; size: NA; length: 13; D: NA; CDR3: CSAVFVFLETQYF; DNA: TGCAGTGCCGTCTTTGTGTTCTTGGAGACCCAGTACTTC
J: TRBJ2-3; V: TRBV25-1; size: few; length: 17; D: TRBD1; CDR3: CASSDPIFGQGADTQYF; DNA: TGTGCCAGCAGTGATCCCATCTTCGGACAGGGGGCGGATACGCAGTATTTT
J: TRBJ2-3; V: TRBV2; size: few; length: 14; D: TRBD2; CDR3: CAGRLAGITDTQYF; DNA: TGTGCCGGACGACTAGCGGGAATAACAGATACGCAGTATTTT
J: TRBJ1-3; V: TRBV20-1; size: many; length: 15; D: NA; CDR3: CSARARGASGNTIYF; DNA: TGCAGTGCAAGGGCGAGGGGAGCCTCTGGAAACACCATATATTTT
J: TRBJ1-4; V: TRBV15; size: few; length: 16; D: NA; CDR3: CATSRDLGQGGEKLFF; DNA: TGTGCCACCAGCAGAGATCTGGGGCAGGGTGGTGAAAAACTGTTTTTT
J: TRBJ2-3; V: TRBV7-6; size: NA; length: 15; D: NA; CDR3: CASSSAGRSTDTQYF; DNA: TGTGCCAGCAGCTCCGCGGGACGAAGCACAGATACGCAGTATTTT
J: TRBJ2-3; V: TRBV12-3/TRBV12-4; size: many; length: 14; D: NA; CDR3: CASSLSPSADTQYF; DNA: TGTGCCAGCAGTTTAAGTCCTAGCGCAGATACGCAGTATTTT
J: TRBJ2-1; V: TRBV12-3/TRBV12-4; size: few; length: 17; D: TRBD2; CDR3: CASAWVAGLSPGNEQFF; DNA: TGTGCCAGCGCCTGGGTAGCGGGGCTCTCCCCGGGCAATGAGCAGTTCTTC
J: TRBJ2-5; V: TRBV27; size: NA; length: 14; D: TRBD2; CDR3: CASSRREDQETQYF; DNA: TGTGCCAGCAGTCGGCGGGAGGACCAAGAGACCCAGTACTTC
J: TRBJ1-5; V: TRBV24-1; size: NA; length: 15; D: NA; CDR3: CATSEEGQSNQPQHF; DNA: TGTGCCACCAGTGAAGAAGGACAGTCCAATCAGCCCCAGCATTTT
J: TRBJ2-1; V: TRBV5-1; size: many; length: 14; D: TRBD2; CDR3: CASSIPLAGDEQFF; DNA: TGCGCCAGCAGCATCCCACTAGCGGGAGATGAGCAGTTCTTC
J: TRBJ2-1; V: TRBV11-3; size: few; length: 14; D: NA; CDR3: CASSGNRLAGEQFF; DNA: TGTGCCAGCAGCGGCAACCGACTGGCTGGTGAGCAGTTCTTC
J: TRBJ2-7; V: TRBV7-2; size: many; length: 14; D: TRBD2; CDR3: CASSLAGGTYEQYF; DNA: TGTGCCAGCAGCTTAGCGGGAGGGACCTACGAGCAGTACTTC
J: TRBJ1-4; V: TRBV20-1; size: few; length: 11; D: NA; CDR3: CSAGTNEKLFF; DNA: TGCAGTGCGGGGACAAATGAAAAACTGTTTTTT
J: TRBJ2-7; V: TRBV6-1; size: NA; length: 13; D: NA; CDR3: CASSDRGFYEQYF; DNA: TGTGCCAGCAGTGATCGGGGTTTCTACGAGCAGTACTTC
J: TRBJ2-1; V: TRBV12-3/TRBV12-4; size: many; length: 16; D: NA; CDR3: CASILGAGVIYNEQFF; DNA: TGTGCCAGCATCCTGGGGGCGGGGGTTATCTACAATGAGCAGTTCTTC
J: TRBJ1-2; V: TRBV29-1; size: many; length: 11; D: NA; CDR3: CSVVGENGYTF; DNA: TGCAGCGTTGTAGGGGAAAATGGCTACACCTTC
J: TRBJ1-5; V: TRBV5-5; size: many; length: 15; D: TRBD1; CDR3: CASSLGQGRNQPQHF; DNA: TGTGCCAGCAGCTTGGGACAGGGTCGCAATCAGCCCCAGCATTTT
J: TRBJ2-5; V: TRBV9; size: NA; length: 14; D: NA; CDR3: CASSSHRGQETQYF; DNA: TGTGCCAGCAGCTCCCATCGGGGCCAAGAGACCCAGTACTTC
J: TRBJ1-2; V: TRBV7-2; size: few; length: 12; D: NA; CDR3: CASSLGLQPDFF; DNA: TGTGCCAGCAGCTTAGGGCTCCAGCCTGACTTCTTC
J: TRBJ2-1; V: TRBV11-2; size: few; length: 16; D: NA; CDR3: CASSVRLSGGYNEQFF; DNA: TGTGCCAGCAGCGTCAGACTAAGCGGCGGGTACAATGAGCAGTTCTTC
J: TRBJ2-7; V: TRBV5-4; size: many; length: 16; D: TRBD1; CDR3: CASRPPGQGVQYEQYF; DNA: TGTGCCAGCAGGCCACCGGGACAGGGTGTACAATACGAGCAGTACTTC
J: TRBJ1-1; V: TRBV28; size: NA; length: 16; D: NA; CDR3: CASTHSFGPLNTEAFF; DNA: TGTGCCAGCACCCATTCTTTTGGACCCTTAAACACTGAAGCTTTCTTT
J: TRBJ1-3; V: TRBV7-8; size: few; length: 16; D: TRBD1; CDR3: CASSLLQGAPGNTIYF; DNA: TGTGCCAGCAGCTTATTGCAGGGGGCGCCCGGAAACACCATATATTTT
J: TRBJ2-1; V: TRBV4-2; size: many; length: 14; D: NA; CDR3: CASSQDSVDNEQFF; DNA: TGTGCCAGCAGCCAAGATTCGGTGGACAATGAGCAGTTCTTC
J: TRBJ2-1; V: TRBV9; size: many; length: 14; D: TRBD2; CDR3: CASSVPGGPGEQFF; DNA: TGTGCCAGCAGCGTACCGGGAGGGCCCGGTGAGCAGTTCTTC